This passage covers 27 T cell receptor beta chains from one sample sequenced in a study of brain T cells in children with intractable seizures. Noted time point: blood from clinic visit 5 months post-surgery; TSC patient then seizure free. Libraries were prepared by immunoSEQ multiplex PCR; TCRdb keeps only in-frame clonotypes and omits some of them. The sample lists about 340,000 clones, about 93% occurring once. Sequenced material: peripheral blood, taken 5 to 6 months after surgery. These receptors were obtained from a boy in the first two years of life with tuberous sclerosis and intractable seizures.

This sequence joins TRBV29-1 and TRBJ2-5; D is unclear. Between the trimmed V and J ends, which lost 7 bases and 5 bases, there was a span of 17 bases. The CDR3 is 13 amino acids. CDR1 and CDR2 (germline): SQVTM, ANQGSEA. CDR3 protein: CSADRADLETQYF. The CDR3 DNA reads TGCAGCGCCGATCGGGCGGATCTGGAGACCCAGTACTTC.

The chain has TRBV19 and TRBJ2-7, with D possibly matching TRBD1 (6 bases). V lost 7 bases to trimming and J lost 3 bases, with 19 bases between them. There are 15 residues in the CDR3. Germline CDR1 and CDR2: LNHDA and SQIVND (reference sequence). CDR3 protein: CASTNRDTPIYEQYF. The CDR3, as DNA: TGTGCCAGTACCAACCGGGACACTCCAATCTACGAGCAGTACTTC.

V and J are TRBV7-8 and TRBJ2-7; 10 bases align to TRBD1. CDR3 length: 16 residues. V dropped 2 bases and J dropped 2; count of bases not matched to a gene: 6. Per the germline V gene, CDR1 is SGHVS and CDR2 is FQNEAQ. CDR3 DNA: TGTGCCAGCAGCTTAAGGACCGGGACAGGGGCCTACGAGCAGTACTTC. Translation: CASSLRTGTGAYEQYF.

The chain links TRBV28 to TRBJ2-7; possibly TRBD1 for D (5 bases). V shed 5 bases and J shed 0 bases, with 5 bases lying between them. The CDR3 totals 12 residues. Looked up from germline, CDR1 is MDHEN and CDR2 is SYDVKM. CDR3 in DNA: TGTGCCAGCAGTCAGGGCTCCTACGAGCAGTACTTC. Translated: CASSQGSYEQYF.

The rearrangement uses TRBV4-1 and TRBJ2-7; 12 bases are shared with TRBD2. Losses at the gene ends were 5 bases for V and 7 bases for J; bases not matched to a gene: 9. Germline V gene sequence: CDR1 MGHRA, CDR2 YSYEKL. The CDR3 spans 15 residues. The CDR3: CASSIGLAGTGEQYF. In DNA, the CDR3 is TGCGCCAGCAGCATCGGACTAGCGGGGACAGGGGAGCAGTACTTC.

The rearrangement uses TRBV29-1 and TRBJ1-2; D unclear. Germline V gives CDR1 SQVTM, CDR2 ANQGSEA. Trimming left V 3 bases short and J 8 bases short, with 13 bases between. The CDR3 loop spans 12 amino acids. Here the CDR3 reads CSVDRGREGYTF. The CDR3 DNA is TGCAGCGTTGACAGAGGCCGGGAAGGCTACACCTTC.

This clone was picked up a small number of times. This rearrangement joins TRBV24-1 to TRBJ1-1; 7 bases agree with TRBD1. Germline V CDR1 and CDR2: KGHDR, SFDVKD. Germline trimming cut 3 bases from V and 4 bases from J; bases unmatched to any gene: 7. The CDR3 contains 15 residues. The CDR3 DNA sequence: TGTGCCACCAGTGATGGGACAGAGGGGAGCACTGAAGCTTTCTTT. Its translation is CATSDGTEGSTEAFF.

The rearrangement uses TRBV18 and TRBJ2-5; 7 bases line up with TRBD2. Germline CDR1 reads KGHSH; CDR2 reads LQKENI. The CDR3 consists of 14 residues. The J segment lost 1 base and the V segment lost 1 base, leaving 0 bases of the junction unmatched. CDR3 loop: CASSPRGGQETQYF. The CDR3 DNA is TGTGCCAGCTCACCACGGGGGGGCCAAGAGACCCAGTACTTC.

The rearrangement joins TRBV15 to TRBJ2-3, with a weak D call TRBD1 (6 bases). The CDR3 contains 15 residues. The V gene lost 7 bases and the J gene lost 4 bases, with 18 bases spanning the gap. Germline V CDR1 and CDR2: LNHNV, YYDKDF (reference sequence). This chain's CDR3 is CATNDRGISPDTQYF. The CDR3 DNA is TGTGCCACCAATGATAGGGGGATCAGCCCAGATACGCAGTATTTT. The full variable domain, in which reference TRBV15 and TRBJ2-3 provide the parts outside the CDR3, is DAMVIQNPRYQVTQFGKPVTLSCSQTLNHNVMYWYQQKSSQAPKLLFHYYDKDFNNEADTPDNFQSRRPNTSFCFLDIRSPGLGDTAMYLCATNDRGISPDTQYFGPGTRLTVL.

This clone was picked up one time. This chain links TRBV11-3 with TRBJ2-7; a possible D gene is TRBD1 (5 bases). Per the germline V gene, CDR1 is SGHNT and CDR2 is YENEEA. Trimming took 2 bases from V and 7 from J, leaving 15 bases between them. CDR3 length: 14 residues. The CDR3 bases are TGTGCCAGCAGCTTATTGGACACCTTGGGGGAGCAGTACTTC. Translation: CASSLLDTLGEQYF.

The gene calls are TRBV6-4 and TRBJ1-5, with D maybe TRBD1 (5 bases). The V gene's germline CDR1 is MRHNA and CDR2 SNTAGT. Trimming stripped 5 bases from V and 7 bases from J, with 12 bases between. The CDR3 has 13 amino acids. As DNA, the CDR3 is TGTGCCAGCAGTTTCAGGGAGGGGCAGCCCCAGCATTTT. It codes for CASSFREGQPQHF.

CDR3 residues: CASSLFANEKLFF. The CDR3 bases are TGTGCCAGCAGCTTATTCGCAAATGAAAAACTGTTTTTT. The chain is built from TRBV7-9 and TRBJ1-4; D ambiguous. Germline V gene sequence: CDR1 SEHNR, CDR2 FQNEAQ (reference sequence). Trimming cost V 2 bases and J 5 bases, with 6 bases left between them. This CDR3 is built from 13 residues. The whole variable domain, remainder taken from reference TRBV7-9 and TRBJ1-4, is DTGVSQNPRHKITKRGQNVTFRCDPISEHNRLYWYRQTLGQGPEFLTYFQNEAQLEKSRLLSDRFSAERPKGSFSTLEIQRTEQGDSAMYLCASSLFANEKLFFGSGTQLSVL.

The chain recombines TRBV6-1 with TRBJ1-1; D is uncertain. The V and J ends lost 1 base and 0 bases respectively, with 6 bases between them. Germline V gene sequence: CDR1 MNHNS, CDR2 SASEGT. The CDR3 is 14 residues long. CDR3 nucleotides: TGTGCCAGCAGTGAAGAATTTATGAACACTGAAGCTTTCTTT. This encodes CASSEEFMNTEAFF.

The chain couples TRBV5-6 to TRBJ1-6; no firm D call. The V end lost 0 bases, the J end lost 5 bases, and 6 bases lay between the germline ends. The length of the CDR3 is 14 residues. Germline CDR1 reads SGHDT; CDR2 reads YYEEEE. The CDR3 reads CASSLDGNNSPLHF. The DNA of the CDR3 is TGTGCCAGCAGCTTGGACGGCAATAATTCACCCCTCCACTTT.

This clone turned up a few times. The rearrangement joins TRBV5-1 to TRBJ2-7, with D tentatively TRBD1 (6 bases). Per germline, CDR1 SGHRS and CDR2 YFSETQ. The CDR3 runs to 16 residues. V was clipped by 4 bases and J by 3 bases, with 20 bases between them. The CDR3 DNA reads as TGCGCCAGCAGCCCGTACCCGGGACAAAATCGCTACGAGCAGTACTTC. Amino acid sequence: CASSPYPGQNRYEQYF.

The chain uses TRBV20-1 and TRBJ2-6; 9 bases align to TRBD2. After removal of 3 bases from V and 0 bases from J, the junction contained 9 bases not matched to a gene. Germline loops: CDR1 DFQATT, CDR2 SNEGSKA (reference sequence). This CDR3 has 18 residues. CDR3 protein: CSASDSGGPHSGANVLTF. CDR3 DNA sequence: TGCAGTGCTAGTGATAGCGGGGGACCTCACTCTGGGGCCAACGTCCTGACTTTC.

V and J are TRBV4-1 and TRBJ1-2; no clear D gene. V lost 0 bases to trimming and J lost 5 bases, with 13 bases between them. There are 15 residues in the CDR3. Germline loops: CDR1 MGHRA, CDR2 YSYEKL. CDR3 region: CASSQEEFFLYGYTF. For the CDR3, the DNA is TGCGCCAGCAGCCAAGAAGAGTTCTTCCTTTATGGCTACACCTTC.

For this clone: Its ends do not fully match the called genes, so a read error is possible. The chain links TRBV6-6 to TRBJ2-7; TRBD1 matches at 7 bases. This CDR3 has 13 residues. The germline V gene has CDR1 MNHNY and CDR2 SVGAGI (reference sequence). Here the CDR3 DNA reads TGTGCCAGCAAGGACAGGATCTCCCACGAGCAGTACTTC. It translates to CASKDRISHEQYF.

The chain combines TRBV7-2 with TRBJ2-7; the D gene is possibly TRBD1 (6 bases). Germline CDR1 SGHTA, CDR2 FQGNSA. The CDR3 covers 15 residues. Between the trimmed V and J ends, which lost 3 bases and 4 bases, there was a span of 16 bases. The DNA of the CDR3 is TGTGCCAGCAGCTTGGACAGCAGCAATGCTTACGAGCAGTACTTC. Residues: CASSLDSSNAYEQYF.

V usage is TRBV6-5 and J usage is TRBJ2-1; 10 bases align to TRBD2. CDR1 MNHEY and CDR2 SVGAGI come from the germline V gene. The CDR3 totals 15 residues. Losses at the gene ends were 7 bases for V and 10 bases for J; bases not matched to a gene: 13. Here the CDR3 DNA reads TGTGCCAGCACTAACGGGGGGACTAGCGTTAGAGAGCAGTTCTTC. Translating it yields CASTNGGTSVREQFF.

The V and J genes are TRBV24-1 and TRBJ1-5; D ambiguous. CDR1 and CDR2 from the germline V gene are KGHDR and SFDVKD. V lost 2 bases and J lost 7, with 8 bases in between. This CDR3 has 13 amino acids. CDR3: CATSDSSWQPQHF. CDR3 bases: TGTGCCACCAGTGATTCGAGTTGGCAGCCCCAGCATTTT.

This chain links TRBV25-1 with TRBJ1-2, with 7 bases matching TRBD1. V lost 3 bases, J lost 6 bases, and 7 bases stayed unmatched. The CDR3 consists of 14 residues. CDR1 and CDR2 (germline): MGHDK, SYGVNS. CDR3 DNA: TGTGCCAGCAGTGACCTCAGACAGGGCGATGGCTACACCTTC. Translating it yields CASSDLRQGDGYTF.

The chain has TRBV9 and TRBJ2-7, with 11 bases fitting TRBD1. The CDR3 extends over 16 amino acids. Looked up from germline, CDR1 is SGDLS and CDR2 is YYNGEE. J lost 2 bases, V lost 3 bases, and 7 bases had no gene match. This chain's CDR3 is CASSASRDRGTYEQYF. The CDR3 DNA reads TGTGCCAGCAGCGCCAGCCGGGACAGGGGGACCTACGAGCAGTACTTC.

This chain connects TRBV4-1 to TRBJ2-4; D remains unclear. CDR1 MGHRA and CDR2 YSYEKL come from the germline V gene. There are 13 residues in the CDR3. Trimming took 0 bases from V and 6 from J, leaving 6 bases between them. CDR3 nucleotides: TGCGCCAGCAGCCAAGAGGAGCTAAACATTCAGTACTTC. Translating gives CASSQEELNIQYF.

The chain has TRBV7-8 and TRBJ2-5, with TRBD2 identical over 8 bases. There are 15 residues in the CDR3. V lost 1 base, J lost 0 bases, and 1 base stayed unmatched. Looked up from germline, CDR1 is SGHVS and CDR2 is FQNEAQ. This CDR3 reads CASSLVSGNQETQYF. CDR3 bases: TGTGCCAGCAGCTTAGTTAGCGGGAACCAAGAGACCCAGTACTTC. The whole variable domain, remainder taken from reference TRBV7-8 and TRBJ2-5, is GAGVSQSPRYKVAKRGQDVALRCDPISGHVSLFWYQQALGQGPEFLTYFQNEAQLDKSGLPSDRFFAERPEGSVSTLKIQRTQQEDSAVYLCASSLVSGNQETQYFGPGTRLLVL.

The CDR3 coding sequence is TGTGCCAGCAGCCCGGGACAGGGGACCTACGAGCAGTACTTC. As protein: CASSPGQGTYEQYF. This chain joins TRBV28 and TRBJ2-7; 10 positions agree with TRBD1. Germline loops: CDR1 MDHEN, CDR2 SYDVKM. The CDR3 contains 14 residues. V trimming: 6 bases; J trimming: 2 bases; junction bases outside the gene matches: 4. The whole variable domain, filled in from reference TRBV28 and TRBJ2-7, reads DVKVTQSSRYLVKRTGEKVFLECVQDMDHENMFWYRQDPGLGLRLIYFSYDVKMKEKGDIPEGYSVSREKKERFSLILESASTNQTSMYLCASSPGQGTYEQYFGPGTRLTVT.

The CDR3 loop reads CASSPRSPGSGGVTDTQYF. The CDR3 DNA reads TGTGCCAGCAGCCCCCGTTCCCCGGGTAGCGGGGGGGTGACAGATACGCAGTATTTT. The chain is built from TRBV3-1 (or the pseudogene TRBV3-2) and TRBJ2-3, with TRBD2 matching 11 bases. Losses at the gene ends were 4 bases for V and 3 bases for J; bases not matched to a gene: 15. Germline-derived CDR1 and CDR2 are LGHDT and YNNKEL (reference sequence). The CDR3 runs 19 residues.